This T cell receptor (beta chain) was captured in a study of early T cells in non-severe SARS-CoV-2 infection. TCRdb re-called the 5' RACE reads with MiXCR, one entry per CDR3 protein. Among around 28,000 distinct CDR3 sequences listed, roughly 5.4% were seen once. The CDR3 spans 17 residues. V was cut by 2 bases and J by 0 bases, with 14 bases left in between. The genes are TRBV12-3 or TRBV12-4 and TRBJ1-3; D perhaps matches TRBD1 (6 bases). The sequence was collected from an adult who was a healthcare worker with PCR-confirmed SARS-CoV-2 infection or an uninfected control (not recorded which). The source material was whole blood. This CDR3 reads CASSLRGGPDSGNTIYF. CDR3 DNA: TGTGCCAGCAGTTTACGGGGGGGCCCCGACTCTGGAAACACCATATATTTT.